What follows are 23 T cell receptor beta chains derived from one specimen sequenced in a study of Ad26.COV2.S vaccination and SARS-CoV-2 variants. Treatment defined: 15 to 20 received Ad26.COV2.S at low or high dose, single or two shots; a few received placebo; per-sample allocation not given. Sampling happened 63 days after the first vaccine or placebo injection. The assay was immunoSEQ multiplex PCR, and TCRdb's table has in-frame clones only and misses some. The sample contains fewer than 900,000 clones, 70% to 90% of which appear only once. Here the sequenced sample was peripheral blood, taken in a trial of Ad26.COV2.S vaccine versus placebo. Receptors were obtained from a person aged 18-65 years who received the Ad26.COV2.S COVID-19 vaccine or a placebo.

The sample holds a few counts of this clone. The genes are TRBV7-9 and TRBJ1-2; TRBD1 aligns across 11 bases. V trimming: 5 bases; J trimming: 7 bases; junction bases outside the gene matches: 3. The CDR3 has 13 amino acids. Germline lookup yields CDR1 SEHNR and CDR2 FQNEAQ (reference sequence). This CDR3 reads CASSRTGGSGYTF. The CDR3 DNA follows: TGTGCCAGCAGCAGGACAGGGGGCAGTGGCTACACCTTC.

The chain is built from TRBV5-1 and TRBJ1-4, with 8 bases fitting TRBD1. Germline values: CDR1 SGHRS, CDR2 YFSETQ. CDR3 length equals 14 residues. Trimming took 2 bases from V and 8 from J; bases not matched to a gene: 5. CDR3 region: CASSFQGAGEKLFF. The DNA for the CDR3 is TGCGCCAGCAGCTTTCAGGGGGCCGGCGAAAAACTGTTTTTT.

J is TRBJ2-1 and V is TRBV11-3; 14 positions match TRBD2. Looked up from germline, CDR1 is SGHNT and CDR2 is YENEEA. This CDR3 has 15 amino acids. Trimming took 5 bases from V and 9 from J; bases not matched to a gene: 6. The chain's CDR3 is CASSLGTSGRSEQFF. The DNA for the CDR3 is TGTGCCAGCAGCCTAGGGACTAGCGGGAGAAGTGAGCAGTTCTTC.

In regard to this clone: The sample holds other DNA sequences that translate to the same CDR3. The CDR3 DNA is TGTGCCAGCAGCTTAGCCTCGGAGACCCAGTACTTC. Translation gives CASSLASETQYF. The chain uses TRBV7-2 and TRBJ2-5; no definite D call. In germline, CDR1 is SGHTA, CDR2 FQGNSA. V lost 0 bases, J lost 5 bases, and 4 bases lay in between. The CDR3 runs 12 residues. Variable domain in full (rest from reference TRBV7-2 and TRBJ2-5): GAGVSQSPSNKVTEKGKDVELRCDPISGHTALYWYRQSLGQGLEFLIYFQGNSAPDKSGLPSDRFSAERTGGSVSTLTIQRTQQEDSAVYLCASSLASETQYFGPGTRLLVL.

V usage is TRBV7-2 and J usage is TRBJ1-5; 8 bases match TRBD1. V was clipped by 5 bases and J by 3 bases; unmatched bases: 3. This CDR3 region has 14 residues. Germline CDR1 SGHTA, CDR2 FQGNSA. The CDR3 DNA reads TGTGCCAGCAGCCCGGACAGGGTCAATCAGCCCCAGCATTTT. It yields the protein CASSPDRVNQPQHF.

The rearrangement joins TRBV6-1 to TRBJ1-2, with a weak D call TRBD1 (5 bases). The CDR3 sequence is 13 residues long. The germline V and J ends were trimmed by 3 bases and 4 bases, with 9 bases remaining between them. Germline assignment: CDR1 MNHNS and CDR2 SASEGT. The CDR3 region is CASSEGQVYGYTF. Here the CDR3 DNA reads TGTGCCAGCAGTGAGGGGCAGGTCTATGGCTACACCTTC.

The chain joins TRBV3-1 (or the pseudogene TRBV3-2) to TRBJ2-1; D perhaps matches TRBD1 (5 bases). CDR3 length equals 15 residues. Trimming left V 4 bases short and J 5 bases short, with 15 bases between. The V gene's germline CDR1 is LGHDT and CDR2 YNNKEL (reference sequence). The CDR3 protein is CASSLGLGANNEQFF. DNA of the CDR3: TGTGCCAGCAGCCTGGGGCTAGGAGCTAACAATGAGCAGTTCTTC.

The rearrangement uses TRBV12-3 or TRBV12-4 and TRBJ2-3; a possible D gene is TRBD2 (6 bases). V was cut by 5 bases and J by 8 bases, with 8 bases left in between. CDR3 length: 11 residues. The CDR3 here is CASSRGGTQYF. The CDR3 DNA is TGTGCCAGCAGTCGGGGAGGTACGCAGTATTTT.

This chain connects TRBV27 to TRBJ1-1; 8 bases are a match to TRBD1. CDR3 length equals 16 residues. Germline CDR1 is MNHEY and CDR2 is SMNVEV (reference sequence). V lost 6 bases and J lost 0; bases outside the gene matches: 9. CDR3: CASRLAGGGMNTEAFF. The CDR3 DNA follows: TGTGCCAGCAGACTTGCAGGGGGCGGAATGAACACTGAAGCTTTCTTT.

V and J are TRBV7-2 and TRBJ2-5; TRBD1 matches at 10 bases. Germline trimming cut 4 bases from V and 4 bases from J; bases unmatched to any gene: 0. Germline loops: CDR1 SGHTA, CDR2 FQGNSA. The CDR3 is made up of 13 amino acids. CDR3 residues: CASSWTGGETQYF. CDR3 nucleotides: TGTGCCAGCAGCTGGACAGGGGGAGAGACCCAGTACTTC.

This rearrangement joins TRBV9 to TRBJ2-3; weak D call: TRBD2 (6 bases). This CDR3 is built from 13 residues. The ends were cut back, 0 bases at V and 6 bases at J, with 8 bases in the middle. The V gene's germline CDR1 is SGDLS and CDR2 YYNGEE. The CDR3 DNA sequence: TGTGCCAGCAGCGTAGACCGGGGGGATACGCAGTATTTT. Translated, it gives CASSVDRGDTQYF.

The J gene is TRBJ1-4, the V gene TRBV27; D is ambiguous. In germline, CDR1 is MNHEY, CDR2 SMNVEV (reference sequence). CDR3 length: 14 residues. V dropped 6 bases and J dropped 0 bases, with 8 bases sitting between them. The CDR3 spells CASSLTSTNEKLFF. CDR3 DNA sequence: TGTGCCAGCAGCTTGACATCAACTAATGAAAAACTGTTTTTT.

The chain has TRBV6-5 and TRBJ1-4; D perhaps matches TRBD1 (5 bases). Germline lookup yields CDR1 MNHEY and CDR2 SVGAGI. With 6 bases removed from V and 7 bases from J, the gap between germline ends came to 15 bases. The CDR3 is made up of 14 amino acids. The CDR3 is CASSPRDNGEKLFF. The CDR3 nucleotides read TGTGCCAGCAGCCCCAGGGATAATGGTGAAAAACTGTTTTTT.

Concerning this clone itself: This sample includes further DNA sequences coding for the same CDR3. Written as DNA, the CDR3 is TGTGCCAGCAGCGTAGAAGTTGGAAACACCATATATTTT. The encoded protein is CASSVEVGNTIYF. The chain recombines TRBV9 with TRBJ1-3, with D hard to call. The germline V gene has CDR1 SGDLS and CDR2 YYNGEE. The CDR3 runs to 13 residues. Trimming pared 0 bases from V and 3 bases from J, leaving 4 bases between.

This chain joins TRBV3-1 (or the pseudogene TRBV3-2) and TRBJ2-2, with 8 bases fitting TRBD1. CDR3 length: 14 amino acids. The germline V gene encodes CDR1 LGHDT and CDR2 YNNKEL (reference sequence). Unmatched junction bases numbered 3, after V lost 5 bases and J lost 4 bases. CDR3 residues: CASSATGVTGELFF. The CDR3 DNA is TGTGCCAGCAGCGCGACAGGGGTCACCGGGGAGCTGTTTTTT.

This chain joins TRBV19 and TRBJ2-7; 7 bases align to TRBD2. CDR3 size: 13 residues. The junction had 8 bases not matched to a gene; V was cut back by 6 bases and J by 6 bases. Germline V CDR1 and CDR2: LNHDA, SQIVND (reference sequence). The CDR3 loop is CASSGGKRSEQYF. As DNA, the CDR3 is TGTGCCAGTAGCGGGGGGAAGAGAAGCGAGCAGTACTTC.

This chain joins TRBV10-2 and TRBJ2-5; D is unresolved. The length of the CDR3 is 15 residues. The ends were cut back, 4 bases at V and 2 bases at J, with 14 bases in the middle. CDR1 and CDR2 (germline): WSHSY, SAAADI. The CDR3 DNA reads TGCGCCAGCAGTGCTCCAGCGATGGGACAAGAGACCCAGTACTTC. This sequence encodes CASSAPAMGQETQYF.

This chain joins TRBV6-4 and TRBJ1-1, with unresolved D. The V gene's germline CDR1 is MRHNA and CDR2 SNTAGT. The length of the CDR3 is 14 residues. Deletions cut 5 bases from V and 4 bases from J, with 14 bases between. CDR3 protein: CASSLEGKGTEAFF. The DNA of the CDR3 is TGTGCCAGCAGTCTTGAAGGGAAAGGCACTGAAGCTTTCTTT.

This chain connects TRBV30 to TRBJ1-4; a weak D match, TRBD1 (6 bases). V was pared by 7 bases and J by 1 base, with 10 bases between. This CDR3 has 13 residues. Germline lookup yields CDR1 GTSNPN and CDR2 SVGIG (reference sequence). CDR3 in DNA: TGTGCCTTTCGGACAGTAACTAATGAAAAACTGTTTTTT. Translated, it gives CAFRTVTNEKLFF.

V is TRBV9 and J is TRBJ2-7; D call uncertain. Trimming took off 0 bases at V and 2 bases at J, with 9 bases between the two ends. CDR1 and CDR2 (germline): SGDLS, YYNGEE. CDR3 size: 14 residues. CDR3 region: CASSVASVPYEQYF. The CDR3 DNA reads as TGTGCCAGCAGCGTAGCTAGTGTACCCTACGAGCAGTACTTC.

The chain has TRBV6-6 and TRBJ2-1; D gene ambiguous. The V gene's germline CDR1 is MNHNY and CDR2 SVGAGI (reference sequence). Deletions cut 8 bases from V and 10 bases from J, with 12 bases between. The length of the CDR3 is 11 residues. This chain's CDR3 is CASLEDGEQFF. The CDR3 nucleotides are TGTGCCAGCCTAGAGGACGGGGAGCAGTTCTTC.

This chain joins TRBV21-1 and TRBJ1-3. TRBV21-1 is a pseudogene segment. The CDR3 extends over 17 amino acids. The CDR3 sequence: CASSKGRAGRTGDTIYF. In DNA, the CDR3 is TGTGCCAGCAGCAAAGGAAGGGCAGGGCGGACGGGAGACACCATATATTTT.

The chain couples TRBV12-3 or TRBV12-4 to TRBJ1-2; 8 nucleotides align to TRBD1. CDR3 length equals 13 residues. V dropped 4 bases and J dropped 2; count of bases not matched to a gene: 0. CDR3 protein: CASSWTGNYGYTF. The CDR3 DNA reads TGTGCCAGCAGTTGGACAGGGAACTATGGCTACACCTTC.